Each of the 10 T cell receptor beta chains below was sequenced from the same sample in a study of blood T cell repertoires in COVID-19. Profiling relied on immunoSEQ multiplex PCR, and the TCRdb table lists in-frame clones only, not all of them. The repertoire holds 300,000 to 450,000 clones, 88% seen once, with less than 1.5% in the top ten. Input material: PBMCs or T cells enriched from blood (not recorded which). These TCRs come from a woman aged 18-35 years who had recovered from COVID-19.

CDR3 coding DNA: TGTGCCAGCAGCTCAGGACAGCCCTACGAGCAGTACTTC. It codes for CASSSGQPYEQYF. The chain has TRBV7-9 and TRBJ2-7; D is perhaps TRBD1 (6 bases). This CDR3 spans 13 amino acids. V shed 4 bases and J shed 2 bases, with 9 bases lying between them. Per germline, CDR1 SEHNR and CDR2 FQNEAQ (reference sequence).

The count of this clone is one. The V call is TRBV19, the J call TRBJ1-4; D gene ambiguous. Germline lookup yields CDR1 LNHDA and CDR2 SQIVND (reference sequence). This CDR3 has 14 amino acids. Trimming took 5 bases from V and 7 from J, leaving 14 bases between them. The CDR3 is CASSSGVLSEKLFF. The CDR3 nucleotides are TGTGCCAGTAGTTCCGGGGTCCTGAGTGAAAAACTGTTTTTT. Looking up the rest from reference TRBV19 and TRBJ1-4 gives the full variable domain: DGGITQSPKYLFRKEGQNVTLSCEQNLNHDAMYWYRQDPGQGLRLIYYSQIVNDFQKGDIAEGYSVSREKKESFPLTVTSAQKNPTAFYLCASSSGVLSEKLFFGSGTQLSVL.

The CDR3 region has the DNA TGTGCCACCAGAATGGGCTCTAACTATGGCTACACCTTC. It translates to CATRMGSNYGYTF. The chain has TRBV6-5 and TRBJ1-2; D ambiguous. This CDR3 is 13 amino acids long. CDR1 and CDR2 from the germline V gene are MNHEY and SVGAGI. The V end was cut by 10 bases, the J end by 0 bases, with 12 bases between.

V usage is TRBV5-6 and J usage is TRBJ2-7; 9 bases agree with TRBD1. This CDR3 contains 14 residues. Germline trimming cut 5 bases from V and 4 bases from J; bases unmatched to any gene: 7. Germline CDR1 reads SGHDT; CDR2 reads YYEEEE. The CDR3 here is CASRTGTGIYEQYF. CDR3 DNA: TGTGCCAGCAGGACCGGGACAGGGATATACGAGCAGTACTTC.

The V and J genes are TRBV2 and TRBJ2-2; D may be TRBD1 (6 bases). Germline V gene data show CDR1 as SNHLY and CDR2 as FYNNEI. The CDR3 contains 14 residues. Deletions cut 6 bases from V and 0 bases from J, with 8 bases between. CDR3 DNA sequence: TGTGCCAGCAGACAGGGCGCGAACACCGGGGAGCTGTTTTTT. Translated: CASRQGANTGELFF. The whole variable domain, remainder taken from reference TRBV2 and TRBJ2-2, is EPEVTQTPSHQVTQMGQEVILRCVPISNHLYFYWYRQILGQKVEFLVSFYNNEISEKSEIFDDQFSVERPDGSNFTLKIRSTKLEDSAMYFCASRQGANTGELFFGEGSRLTVL.

The count of this clone is one. The V call is TRBV14, the J call TRBJ1-2; the D is unclear. This CDR3 has 15 residues. Germline loops: CDR1 SGHDN, CDR2 FVKESK. V lost 0 bases and J 5 bases, leaving 13 bases between the germline ends. The CDR3 nucleotides read TGTGCCAGCAGCCAAGAGTCTTCGACATGGTATGGCTACACCTTC. This encodes CASSQESSTWYGYTF.

The chain has TRBV28 and TRBJ2-7, with TRBD2 as a possible D gene (5 bases). Trimming left V 2 bases short and J 0 bases short, with 14 bases between. The length of the CDR3 is 16 residues. Per the germline V gene, CDR1 is MDHEN and CDR2 is SYDVKM. CDR3 sequence reads: CASSLIGATNSYEQYF. The CDR3 coding sequence is TGTGCCAGCAGTTTAATCGGAGCGACTAACTCCTACGAGCAGTACTTC.

The genes are TRBV5-3 and TRBJ2-7; 7 nucleotides line up with TRBD2. TRBV5-3 is assigned to the ORF class and has an uncertain function. V shed 6 bases, J shed 3 bases, and the junction held 9 bases outside the gene matches. The CDR3 is 14 amino acids. CDR3 protein: CARTEGGRFYEQYF. As DNA, the CDR3 is TGTGCCAGAACCGAGGGAGGGCGCTTCTACGAGCAGTACTTC.

This chain uses TRBV5-1 with TRBJ2-7; 7 positions agree with TRBD1. V shed 1 base and J 2 bases; nucleotides not matched to a gene: 6. The CDR3 consists of 15 residues. Germline CDR1 reads SGHRS; CDR2 reads YFSETQ. The CDR3 sequence is CASSLTQGIAYEQYF. The CDR3 DNA reads as TGCGCCAGCAGCTTGACACAGGGGATCGCCTACGAGCAGTACTTC.

The chain employs TRBV6-1 and TRBJ1-1; 7 nucleotides match TRBD1. J lost 8 bases, V lost 7 bases, and 7 bases had no gene match. This CDR3 comprises 12 residues. Germline CDR1 and CDR2: MNHNS and SASEGT. The CDR3 spells CASIRDSVEAFF. CDR3 bases: TGTGCCAGCATTCGGGACAGTGTAGAAGCTTTCTTT.